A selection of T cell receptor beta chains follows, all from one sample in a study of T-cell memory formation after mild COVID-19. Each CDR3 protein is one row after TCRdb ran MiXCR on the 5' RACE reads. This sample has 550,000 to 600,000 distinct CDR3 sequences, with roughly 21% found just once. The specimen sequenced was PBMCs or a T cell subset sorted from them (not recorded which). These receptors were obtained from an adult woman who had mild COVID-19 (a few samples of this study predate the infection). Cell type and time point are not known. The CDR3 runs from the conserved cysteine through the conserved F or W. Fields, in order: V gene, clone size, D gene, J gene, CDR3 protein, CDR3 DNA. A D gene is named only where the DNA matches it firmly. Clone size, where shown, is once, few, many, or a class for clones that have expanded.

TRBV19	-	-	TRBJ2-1	CASSIEPGIRSYNEQFF	TGTGCCAGTAGTATCGAGCCAGGGATCCGCTCCTACAATGAGCAGTTCTTC
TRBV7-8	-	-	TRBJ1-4	CASSFSHRSPEKLFF	TGTGCCAGCAGCTTTAGTCACAGATCACCCGAAAAACTGTTTTTT
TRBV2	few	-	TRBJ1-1	CAPRDPNTEAFF	TGTGCCCCCCGGGACCCGAACACTGAAGCTTTCTTT
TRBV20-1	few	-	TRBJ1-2	CSASGGNYGYTF	TGCAGTGCTAGTGGGGGGAACTATGGCTACACCTTC
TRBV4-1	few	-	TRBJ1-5	CASSQVPVSGAQPQHF	TGCGCCAGCAGCCAAGTTCCAGTCTCAGGGGCTCAGCCCCAGCATTTT
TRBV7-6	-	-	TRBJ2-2	CASSLIGGRELFF	TGTGCCAGCAGCTTAATTGGGGGCCGGGAGCTGTTTTTT
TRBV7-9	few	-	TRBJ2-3	CASSVPIDTQYF	TGTGCCAGCAGCGTCCCCATAGATACGCAGTATTTT
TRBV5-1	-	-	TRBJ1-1	CASSTGATTEAFF	TGCGCCAGCAGCACCGGGGCAACCACTGAAGCTTTCTTT
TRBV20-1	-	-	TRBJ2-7	CSARVPGRYEQYF	TGCAGTGCTAGAGTCCCGGGAAGGTACGAGCAGTACTTC
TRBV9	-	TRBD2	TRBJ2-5	CASSAGLALETQYF	TGTGCCAGCAGCGCCGGACTAGCCCTGGAGACCCAGTACTTC
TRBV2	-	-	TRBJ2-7	CAAGRGYEQYF	TGTGCCGCGGGGCGGGGCTACGAGCAGTACTTC
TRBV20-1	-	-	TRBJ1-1	CSAVRALGMGRGFF	TGCAGTGCGGTCCGGGCATTAGGGATGGGAAGGGGTTTCTTT
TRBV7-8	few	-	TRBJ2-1	CASSLTGPLPYNEQFF	TGTGCCAGCAGCTTAACGGGGCCCCTCCCCTACAATGAGCAGTTCTTC
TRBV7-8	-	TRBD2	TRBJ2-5	CASSPTGTRQETQYF	TGTGCCAGCAGCCCAACCGGGACTAGACAAGAGACCCAGTACTTC
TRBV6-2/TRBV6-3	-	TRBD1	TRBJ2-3	CASSYRDRFTDTQYF	TGTGCCAGCAGTTACAGGGACAGGTTTACAGATACGCAGTATTTT
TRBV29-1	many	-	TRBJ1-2	CSETDRLDGYTF	TGCAGCGAAACCGACAGGTTGGATGGCTACACCTTC
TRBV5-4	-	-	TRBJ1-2	CASSLPTAFYGYTF	TGTGCCAGCAGTCTCCCGACAGCCTTCTATGGCTACACCTTC
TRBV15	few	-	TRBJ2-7	CATSRGGGHYPYEQYF	TGTGCCACCAGCAGAGGTGGGGGACACTATCCCTACGAGCAGTACTTC
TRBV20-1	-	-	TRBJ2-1	CSAETIIDEQFF	TGCAGTGCTGAGACTATTATCGATGAGCAGTTCTTC
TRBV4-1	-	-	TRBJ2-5	CASSQVRGEGIETQYF	TGCGCCAGCAGCCAAGTTCGGGGAGAGGGGATAGAGACCCAGTACTTC
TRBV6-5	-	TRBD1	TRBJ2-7	CASSYRKPGQGFHEQYF	TGTGCCAGCAGTTACCGGAAACCGGGACAGGGGTTCCACGAGCAGTACTTC
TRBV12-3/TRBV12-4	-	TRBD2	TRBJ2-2	CASRATSGGIRRELFF	TGTGCCAGCAGAGCAACTAGCGGGGGGATCCGTCGGGAGCTGTTTTTT